A single TCR beta chain is shown here with its context. The data belong to a study of beta chain features in type 1 diabetes. Overall study: Sorted cells examined across all samples numbered around 99,000,000.

Via the markers CD45RO/CCR7/CD25/CD127/CD95/CD27, stem cell-like memory, regulatory, central memory and naive CD4+ cells were sorted. Sequencing targeted expressed TCRB transcripts, as all isolated RNA had been reverse transcribed. Average reads for naive, central memory and regulatory T cell samples were about 3.7 million. Clones were sequenced by immunoSEQ multiplex PCR, and TCRdb holds only the in-frame ones, with some missing. Of roughly 140,000 clones in the sample, roughly 53% were seen once. The V gene end was trimmed by 8 bases and the J gene end by 0 bases; junction bases not matched to a gene: 3. The CDR3 sequence is 14 residues long. CDR1 and CDR2 (germline): SNHLY, FYNNEI.

The sample taken for sequencing was Tregs from blood. The clonotype was recovered from a man between 18 and 35 years old in good health. The chain combines TRBV2 with TRBJ1-2, with TRBD1 matching 10 bases. DNA for the CDR3: TGTGCCAGCCAGACAGGGGGCACTAACTATGGCTACACCTTC. Protein sequence: CASQTGGTNYGYTF.